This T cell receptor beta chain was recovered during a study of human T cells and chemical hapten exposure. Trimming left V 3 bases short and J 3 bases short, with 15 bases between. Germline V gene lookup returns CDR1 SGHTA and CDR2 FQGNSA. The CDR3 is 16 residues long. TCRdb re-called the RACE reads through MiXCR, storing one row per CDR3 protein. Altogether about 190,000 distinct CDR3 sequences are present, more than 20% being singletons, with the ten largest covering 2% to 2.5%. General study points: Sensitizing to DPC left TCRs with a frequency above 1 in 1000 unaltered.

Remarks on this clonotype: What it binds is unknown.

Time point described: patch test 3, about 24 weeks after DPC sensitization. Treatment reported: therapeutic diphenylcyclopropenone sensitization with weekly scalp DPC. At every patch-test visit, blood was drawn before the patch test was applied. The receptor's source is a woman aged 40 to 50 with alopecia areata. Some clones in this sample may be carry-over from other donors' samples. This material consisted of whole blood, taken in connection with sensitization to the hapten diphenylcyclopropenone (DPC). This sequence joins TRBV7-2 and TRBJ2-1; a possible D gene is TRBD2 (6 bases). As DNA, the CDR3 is TGTGCCAGCAGCTTTTATGGCGGGGCTAACTACAATGAGCAGTTCTTC. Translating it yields CASSFYGGANYNEQFF.